These 20 T cell receptor beta chains were all obtained from the same sample, sequenced in a study of control samples from healthy donors and cancer patients. Using immunoSEQ multiplex PCR, the repertoire was profiled, and TCRdb retains in-frame clones only, with some absent. Here the sample spans around 75,000 clones, roughly 84% being singletons. The source material was blood. All receptors derive from a man in his fifties or sixties in good health.

This rearrangement joins TRBV7-9 to TRBJ2-1, with 9 nucleotides matching TRBD2. J lost 4 bases, V lost 5 bases, and 9 bases had no gene match. Germline CDR1 SEHNR, CDR2 FQNEAQ (reference sequence). The CDR3 has 16 residues. CDR3 nucleotide sequence: TGTGCCAGCAGCGAAATTCGCGGGAGGGGATACAATGAGCAGTTCTTC. This translates into CASSEIRGRGYNEQFF.

This chain uses TRBV10-3 with TRBJ2-5; the D is unclear. V was shortened by 3 bases and J by 2 bases, with 7 bases between the two germline ends. In germline, CDR1 is ENHRY, CDR2 SYGVKD. The CDR3 consists of 13 residues. CDR3 sequence: CAISDPIQETQYF. CDR3 DNA sequence: TGTGCCATCAGTGACCCCATACAAGAGACCCAGTACTTC.

This chain links TRBV2 with TRBJ2-3, with D hard to call. CDR3 length equals 14 residues. Germline-derived CDR1 and CDR2 are SNHLY and FYNNEI. Trimming removed 7 bases at V and 7 bases at J, with 18 bases between. The CDR3 sequence: CASTDEIGRHTQYF. The CDR3, as DNA: TGTGCCAGCACCGACGAGATAGGGCGACATACGCAGTATTTT.

This rearrangement joins TRBV29-1 to TRBJ2-7; 7 positions agree with TRBD1. Germline V lookup: CDR1 SQVTM, CDR2 ANQGSEA. This CDR3 is built from 17 residues. V lost 5 bases to trimming and J lost 3 bases; unmatched junction nucleotides: 19. The CDR3 region has the DNA TGCAGCGTTTTGGAGGTACGGAGCGCAGGGGGTAACTACGAGCAGTACTTC. Residues: CSVLEVRSAGGNYEQYF.

The CDR3 is CASSEGVAAFF. CDR3 sequence (DNA): TGTGCCAGCAGCGAGGGGGTGGCGGCTTTCTTT. The V gene is TRBV28, the J gene TRBJ1-1; the D gene is possibly TRBD1 (6 bases). CDR1 and CDR2 (germline): MDHEN, SYDVKM. CDR3 length equals 11 residues. The germline V and J ends were trimmed by 6 bases and 11 bases, with 13 bases remaining between them.

The chain links TRBV6-2 or TRBV6-3 to TRBJ1-1; no reliable D call. V was pared by 1 base and J by 5 bases, with 14 bases between. The CDR3 contains 15 residues. From germline, CDR1 is MNHEY and CDR2 SVGEGT. CDR3 DNA sequence: TGTGCCAGCAGTTACTTTAGCGGACGGGGAACTGAAGCTTTCTTT. This codes for CASSYFSGRGTEAFF.

The V gene is TRBV7-2, the J gene TRBJ2-5, with D perhaps given as TRBD1 or TRBD2 (6 bases each). Germline V gives CDR1 SGHTA, CDR2 FQGNSA. The CDR3 totals 17 residues. V lost 5 bases, J lost 4 bases, and 23 bases lay in between. As DNA, the CDR3 is TGTGCCAGCAGCACTAGGAGGGGGGCAGGATCGCGAGAGACCCAGTACTTC. Its translation: CASSTRRGAGSRETQYF.

V and J are TRBV7-6 and TRBJ1-4, with D perhaps TRBD1 (6 bases). CDR3 length: 14 residues. Germline values: CDR1 SGHVS, CDR2 FNYEAQ. The V gene lost 4 bases and the J gene lost 8 bases, with 14 bases spanning the gap. CDR3 residues: CASSWTDNSEKLFF. CDR3 bases: TGTGCCAGCAGCTGGACAGATAATTCGGAAAAACTGTTTTTT.

The V call is TRBV30, the J call TRBJ1-3; D gene uncertain. Trimming removed 2 bases from V and 4 bases from J, with 6 bases in between. This CDR3 comprises 12 residues. The germline gives CDR1 GTSNPN, CDR2 SVGIG (reference sequence). Here the CDR3 DNA reads TGTGCCTGGAGTCCCCCCGGAAACACCATATATTTT. It is translated as CAWSPPGNTIYF.

This chain connects TRBV4-3 to TRBJ2-3; 8 bases are shared with TRBD2. V shed 0 bases and J 3 bases; nucleotides not matched to a gene: 14. Germline CDR1 reads LGHNA; CDR2 reads YSLEER. This CDR3 is 19 amino acids long. CDR3 DNA sequence: TGCGCCAGCAGCCAAGAGGAGGACGGGGGGGCGTTTTTAACAGATACGCAGTATTTT. Protein: CASSQEEDGGAFLTDTQYF.

This chain joins TRBV5-1 and TRBJ1-2; D possibly corresponds to TRBD1 (5 bases). Per germline, CDR1 SGHRS and CDR2 YFSETQ. The CDR3 runs to 16 residues. V was trimmed by 0 bases and J by 6 bases, leaving 18 bases between them. CDR3 nucleotides: TGCGCCAGCAGCTTGGACGCACCCGGGGGGTCGGATGGCTACACCTTC. Its protein product is CASSLDAPGGSDGYTF.

This chain joins TRBV10-3 and TRBJ2-2; no definite D call. Germline V gene data show CDR1 as ENHRY and CDR2 as SYGVKD. V was trimmed by 7 bases and J by 2 bases, leaving 11 bases between them. The CDR3 totals 14 residues. The CDR3 is CAITYPDNTGELFF. CDR3 coding DNA: TGTGCCATCACCTACCCGGACAACACCGGGGAGCTGTTTTTT.

The chain employs TRBV5-1 and TRBJ1-1; TRBD1 aligns across 7 bases. CDR3 size: 14 residues. Trimming cost V 6 bases and J 5 bases; bases outside gene matches: 10. The germline V gene has CDR1 SGHRS and CDR2 YFSETQ. The DNA for the CDR3 is TGCGCCAGCACCTCCCAGGGGGGGACAACTGAAGCTTTCTTT. Translated, it gives CASTSQGGTTEAFF.

V usage is TRBV12-2 and J usage is TRBJ2-1; the table's D gene call, TRBD2, was not cross checked with the DNA. TRBV12-2 is marked as a pseudogene. The CDR3 consists of 18 residues. The chain's CDR3 is CASRSQTRGRSSYNEQFF. CDR3 nucleotides: TGTGCAAGTCGCTCTCAAACGCGGGGGCGAAGCTCCTACAATGAGCAGTTCTTC.

This clone was seen a handful of times. The rearrangement uses TRBV2 and TRBJ1-5; no reliable D call. Germline V gene lookup returns CDR1 SNHLY and CDR2 FYNNEI. V dropped 4 bases and J dropped 0 bases, with 7 bases sitting between them. The CDR3 spans 14 residues. This chain's CDR3 is CASSGAVSNQPQHF. CDR3 sequence (DNA): TGTGCCAGCAGTGGGGCAGTTAGCAATCAGCCCCAGCATTTT.

V gene TRBV28 combines with J gene TRBJ2-5; no firm D call. The CDR3 contains 12 residues. The V end was cut by 2 bases, the J end by 4 bases, with 5 bases between. CDR1 is MDHEN and CDR2 is SYDVKM in the germline V gene. The CDR3 DNA reads as TGTGCCAGCAGTTTAGTGCTAGAGACCCAGTACTTC. It is translated as CASSLVLETQYF.

The V and J genes are TRBV9 and TRBJ2-7, with D perhaps matching TRBD1 or TRBD2 (5 bases each). CDR1 SGDLS and CDR2 YYNGEE come from the germline V gene. Deletions cut 4 bases from V and 0 bases from J, with 17 bases between. CDR3 length: 16 amino acids. For the CDR3, the DNA is TGTGCCAGCAGCATAACCGCCGGGACCGTCTCCTACGAGCAGTACTTC. It yields the protein CASSITAGTVSYEQYF.

V gene TRBV28 combines with J gene TRBJ2-7, with D perhaps TRBD1 (6 bases). From germline, CDR1 is MDHEN and CDR2 SYDVKM. V shed 3 bases and J shed 4 bases, with 7 bases lying between them. The CDR3 totals 12 residues. The CDR3 region has the DNA TGTGCCAGCAGTTTTCAGGGGTACGAGCAGTACTTC. This encodes CASSFQGYEQYF.

The gene calls are TRBV3-1 (or the pseudogene TRBV3-2) and TRBJ1-1; unclear D gene. Germline CDR1 LGHDT, CDR2 YNNKEL (reference sequence). V was pared by 4 bases and J by 3 bases, with 15 bases between. CDR3 length: 15 residues. CDR3 region: CASSLTAGRDTEAFF. CDR3 DNA: TGTGCCAGCAGCCTAACCGCCGGTAGGGACACTGAAGCTTTCTTT.

V and J are TRBV7-3 and TRBJ2-1; D gene unclear. V was shortened by 5 bases and J by 4 bases, with 15 bases between the two germline ends. The CDR3 has 15 residues. CDR1 is SGHTA and CDR2 is FQGTGA in the germline V gene. CDR3 region: CASSVSADPYNEQFF. The CDR3 region has the DNA TGTGCCAGCAGCGTCAGCGCGGATCCTTACAATGAGCAGTTCTTC.